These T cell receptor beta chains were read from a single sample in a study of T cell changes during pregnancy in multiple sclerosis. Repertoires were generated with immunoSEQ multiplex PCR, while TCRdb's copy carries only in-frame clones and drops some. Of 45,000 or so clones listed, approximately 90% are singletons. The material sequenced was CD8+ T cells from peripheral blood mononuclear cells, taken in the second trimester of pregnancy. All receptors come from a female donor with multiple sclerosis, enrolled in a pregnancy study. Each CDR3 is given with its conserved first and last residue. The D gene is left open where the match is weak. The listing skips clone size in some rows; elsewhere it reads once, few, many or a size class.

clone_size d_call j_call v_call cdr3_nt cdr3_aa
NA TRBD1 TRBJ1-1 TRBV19 TGTGCCAGTAGTATAGGGACAGGGCGGATCACTGAAGCTTTCTTT CASSIGTGRITEAFF
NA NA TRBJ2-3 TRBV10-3 TGTGCCATCAGTGAGTGGGGCCTCACAGATACGCAGTATTTT CAISEWGLTDTQYF
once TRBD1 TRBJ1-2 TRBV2 TGTGCCAGCAGTGTCTACAGGGGGCCAATGGAAGGCTACACCTTC CASSVYRGPMEGYTF
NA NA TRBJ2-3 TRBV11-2 TGTGCCAGCAGCCCACGTAGTACTAGCACAGATACGCAGTATTTT CASSPRSTSTDTQYF
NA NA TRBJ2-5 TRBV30 TGTGCCTGGAGAAGGGCAGGGCAAGAGACCCAGTACTTC CAWRRAGQETQYF
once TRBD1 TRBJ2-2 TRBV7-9 TGTGCCAGCAGGGATCAGGGGGCTTCCGGGGAGCTGTTTTTT CASRDQGASGELFF
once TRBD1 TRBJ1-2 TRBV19 TGTGCCAGCCAAGGACAGGGGGCACACTATGGCTACACCTTC CASQGQGAHYGYTF
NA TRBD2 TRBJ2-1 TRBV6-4 TGTGCCAGCAGTGACTCGGTTAGCGGGGGTAACAATGAGCAGTTCTTC CASSDSVSGGNNEQFF
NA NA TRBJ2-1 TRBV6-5 TGTGCCACAGGACCCGGGGGAGAGTTCTTC CATGPGGEFF
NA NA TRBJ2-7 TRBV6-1 TGTGCCAGCAGTGAAGATTCGACAGGATCCTACGAGCAGTACTTC CASSEDSTGSYEQYF
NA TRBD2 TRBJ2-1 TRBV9 TGTGCCAGCAGCCTTAGCGGGGGACCCCCTGGCTTCTTC CASSLSGGPPGFF
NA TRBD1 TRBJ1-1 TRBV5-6 TGTGCCAGCAGCCAGGGACAGTTGAACACTGAAGCTTTCTTT CASSQGQLNTEAFF
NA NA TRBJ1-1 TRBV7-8 TGTGCCAGCAGCGACGGGACAATGAACACTGAAGCTTTCTTT CASSDGTMNTEAFF
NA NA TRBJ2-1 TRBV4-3 TGCGCCAGCAGCCAAGGGTTCGGTAACAATGAGCAGTTCTTC CASSQGFGNNEQFF
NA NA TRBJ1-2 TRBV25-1 TGTGCCAGCAGTGCAGGTGTAGTCTATGGCCACACCTTC CASSAGVVYGHTF
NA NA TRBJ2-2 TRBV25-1 TGTGCCAGCAGTGAATACTTCACAGGGAGGGGCACCGGGGAGCTGTTTTTT CASSEYFTGRGTGELFF
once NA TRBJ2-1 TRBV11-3 TGTGCCAGCAGCCCCCGGGGTTACAATGAGCAGTTCTTC CASSPRGYNEQFF
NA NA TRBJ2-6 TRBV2 TGTGCCAGCAGTGACCCCAGGGTAAAAAACTCTGGGGCCAACGTCCTGACTTTC CASSDPRVKNSGANVLTF
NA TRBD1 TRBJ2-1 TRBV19 TGTGCCAGTAGTATGCCGGGACAGGGGGTTGAGCAGTTCTTC CASSMPGQGVEQFF
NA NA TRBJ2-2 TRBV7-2 TGTGCCAGCAGCTTCGCCGGGGAGCTGTTTTTT CASSFAGELFF
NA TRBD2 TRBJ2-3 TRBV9 TGTGCCAGCAGCCTTAGCGGGGGGCCGGGAGATACGCAGTATTTT CASSLSGGPGDTQYF
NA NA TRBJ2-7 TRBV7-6 TGTGCCAGCAGCCAGGACAGCTACTCCTACGAGCAGTACTTC CASSQDSYSYEQYF
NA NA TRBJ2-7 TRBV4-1 TGCGCCAGCAGCCCCGCCGCGGGCATAACGTACGAGCAGTACTTC CASSPAAGITYEQYF
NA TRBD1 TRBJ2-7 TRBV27 TGTGCCAGCAGTTTCCTCACTGCCGGGACAGGTGTGTACGAGCAGTACTTC CASSFLTAGTGVYEQYF
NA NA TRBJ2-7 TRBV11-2 TGTGCCAGCAGCTTTGGTTCCGACAGCTACGAGCAGTACTTC CASSFGSDSYEQYF
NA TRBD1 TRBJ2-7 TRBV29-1 TGCAGCGTCCGGACAGGGAGGACCTACGAGCAGTACTTC CSVRTGRTYEQYF
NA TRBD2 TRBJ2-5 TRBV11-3 TGTGCCAGCAGCTTAGGGACTAGCGGGGGGCCGGTCGAGACCCAGTACTTC CASSLGTSGGPVETQYF